The rows below give T cell receptor beta chains drawn from one sample of a study of blood T cell repertoires in COVID-19. This table comes from immunoSEQ multiplex PCR, and its TCRdb copy is limited to in-frame clones, with some not included. The sample shows over 85,000 clones, 80% to 95% of them seen only once. Sequenced material: peripheral blood. The receptors derive from a woman aged 50 to 60 with COVID-19, enrolled during active disease. Each CDR3 is given with its conserved first and last residue. A D gene is named only where the DNA matches it firmly. Size tells how often a clone was seen (once, few, many) or the class of an expanded clone, and some rows leave it out.

cdr3_aa cdr3_nt j_call clone_size d_call v_call
CASKDDRGYEQYF TGTGCCAGCAAGGACGATCGAGGGTACGAGCAGTACTTC TRBJ2-7 - - TRBV28
CATSDFGLRGNEQFF TGTGCCACCAGTGATTTTGGACTCCGGGGGAATGAGCAGTTCTTC TRBJ2-1 - - TRBV24-1
CASSPGLAGGTTDTQYF TGTGCCAGCAGTCCGGGACTAGCGGGGGGAACCACAGATACGCAGTATTTT TRBJ2-3 - TRBD2 TRBV13
CASSAQIFQGGNTIYF TGTGCCAGCAGCGCCCAAATTTTCCAGGGAGGAAACACCATATATTTT TRBJ1-3 - - TRBV9
CASSPEGATRYF TGTGCCAGCTCACCCGAGGGAGCAACTAGGTATTTT TRBJ2-3 once - TRBV18
CASSVGTQVYNEQFF TGCGCCAGCAGCGTCGGGACACAGGTTTACAATGAGCAGTTCTTC TRBJ2-1 - - TRBV5-1
CASSLVGSGTYEQYF TGTGCCAGCAGCTTGGTGGGTAGCGGAACCTACGAGCAGTACTTC TRBJ2-7 - - TRBV5-5
CASSWPPVDTQYF TGTGCCAGCAGTTGGCCCCCCGTGGATACGCAGTATTTT TRBJ2-3 - - TRBV25-1
CASSLRLAGEQFF TGTGCCAGCAGCCTCAGACTAGCGGGTGAGCAGTTCTTC TRBJ2-1 - TRBD2 TRBV7-3
CASSQEFRDTEAFF TGTGCCAGCAGCCAAGAATTCAGGGACACTGAAGCTTTCTTT TRBJ1-1 - - TRBV14
CASSPRQGLLAKNIQYF TGTGCCAGCAGCCCCAGACAGGGGCTGTTAGCCAAAAACATTCAGTACTTC TRBJ2-4 - TRBD1 TRBV9
CASKEVHYNEQFF TGTGCCAGCAAGGAGGTACATTACAATGAGCAGTTCTTC TRBJ2-1 once - TRBV27
CASSLGGAPGYGYTF TGTGCCAGCAGCTTAGGCGGGGCACCGGGCTATGGCTACACCTTC TRBJ1-2 - - TRBV5-6
CASSLETGTVYEKLFF TGTGCCAGTAGTTTAGAAACAGGAACTGTCTATGAAAAACTGTTTTTT TRBJ1-4 - - TRBV19
CASSIEVWAGTEAFF TGTGCCAGTAGTATCGAGGTTTGGGCAGGGACTGAAGCTTTCTTT TRBJ1-1 - - TRBV19
CASSLVRSSSGNTIYF TGTGCCAGCAGCTTAGTTCGGTCGAGCTCTGGAAACACCATATATTTT TRBJ1-3 - - TRBV11-2
CASSEAPEGTEAFF TGTGCCAGCAGTGAAGCGCCGGAGGGCACTGAAGCTTTCTTT TRBJ1-1 - - TRBV2
CASSLARSYEQYF TGTGCCAGCAGCTTAGCGCGGTCCTACGAGCAGTACTTC TRBJ2-7 - - TRBV7-2
CASSTPDTGELFF TGTGCCAGCAGCACCCCGGACACCGGGGAGCTGTTTTTT TRBJ2-2 once - TRBV9
CASRTGGPAANEKLFF TGCGCCAGCAGGACAGGGGGACCCGCGGCTAATGAAAAACTGTTTTTT TRBJ1-4 - TRBD1 TRBV5-1
CASSLWDSGGSPLHF TGTGCCAGCAGCCTATGGGACAGCGGCGGTTCACCCCTCCACTTT TRBJ1-6 - TRBD1 TRBV9
CASSGTGGSYNEQFF TGCGCCAGCAGCGGAACAGGGGGCTCCTACAATGAGCAGTTCTTC TRBJ2-1 - TRBD1 TRBV5-1
CSASILSGGSTDTQYF TGCAGTGCTAGTATTCTTAGCGGGGGGAGCACAGATACGCAGTATTTT TRBJ2-3 - TRBD2 TRBV20-1
CAWKRENRNEKLFF TGTGCCTGGAAGAGGGAAAATAGGAATGAAAAACTGTTTTTT TRBJ1-4 - - TRBV30
CASSELVVIPSQYF TGTGCCAGCAGTGAATTAGTGGTAATCCCTTCCCAGTACTTC TRBJ2-5 - - TRBV6-1
CASSLYDTGELFF TGTGCCAGCAGCTTGTATGACACCGGGGAGCTGTTTTTT TRBJ2-2 - - TRBV5-5
CASSLYRDREAAFF TGTGCCAGCAGCTTATACCGGGACAGGGAAGCTGCTTTCTTT TRBJ1-1 - TRBD1 TRBV11-2
CASSPPNGNYGYTF TGTGCCAGCTCACCACCGAACGGTAACTATGGCTACACCTTC TRBJ1-2 - - TRBV18
CASSAGSTEAFF TGTGCCAGCAGCGCGGGGAGCACTGAAGCTTTCTTT TRBJ1-1 once - TRBV11-3
CASSQEGPPGAFF TGTGCCAGCAGCCAAGAGGGTCCGCCAGGAGCTTTCTTT TRBJ1-1 - - TRBV3-1/TRBV3-2